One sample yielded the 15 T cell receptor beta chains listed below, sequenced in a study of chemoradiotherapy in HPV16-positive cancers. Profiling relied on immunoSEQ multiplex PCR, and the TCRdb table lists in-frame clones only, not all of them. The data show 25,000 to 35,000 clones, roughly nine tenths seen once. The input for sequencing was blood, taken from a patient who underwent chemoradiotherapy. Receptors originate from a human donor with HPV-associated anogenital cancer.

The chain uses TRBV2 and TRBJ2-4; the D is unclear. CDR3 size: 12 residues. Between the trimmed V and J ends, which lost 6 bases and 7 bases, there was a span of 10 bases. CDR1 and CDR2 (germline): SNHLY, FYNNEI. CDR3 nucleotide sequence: TGTGCCAGCAGGGACCTTGGGAACATTCAGTACTTC. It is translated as CASRDLGNIQYF.

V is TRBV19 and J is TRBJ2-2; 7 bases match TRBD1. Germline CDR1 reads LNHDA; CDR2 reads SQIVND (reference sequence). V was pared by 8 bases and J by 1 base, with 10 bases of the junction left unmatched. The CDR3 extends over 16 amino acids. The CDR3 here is CASGHRGLQNTGELFF. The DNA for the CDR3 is TGTGCCAGTGGACACAGGGGCCTTCAGAACACCGGGGAGCTGTTTTTT. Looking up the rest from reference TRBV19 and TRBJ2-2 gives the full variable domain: DGGITQSPKYLFRKEGQNVTLSCEQNLNHDAMYWYRQDPGQGLRLIYYSQIVNDFQKGDIAEGYSVSREKKESFPLTVTSAQKNPTAFYLCASGHRGLQNTGELFFGEGSRLTVL.

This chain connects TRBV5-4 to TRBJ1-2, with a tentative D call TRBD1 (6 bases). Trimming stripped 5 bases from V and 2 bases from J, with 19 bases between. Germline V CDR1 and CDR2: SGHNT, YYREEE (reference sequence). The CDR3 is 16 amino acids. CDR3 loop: CASRYDTGTLNYGYTF. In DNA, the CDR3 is TGTGCCAGCAGATACGACACCGGGACACTGAACTATGGCTACACCTTC.

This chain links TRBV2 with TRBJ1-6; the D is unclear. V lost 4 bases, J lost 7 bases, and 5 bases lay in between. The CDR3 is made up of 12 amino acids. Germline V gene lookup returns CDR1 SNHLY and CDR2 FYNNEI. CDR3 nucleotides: TGTGCCAGCAGTGGAACCAATTCACCCCTCCACTTT. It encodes CASSGTNSPLHF.

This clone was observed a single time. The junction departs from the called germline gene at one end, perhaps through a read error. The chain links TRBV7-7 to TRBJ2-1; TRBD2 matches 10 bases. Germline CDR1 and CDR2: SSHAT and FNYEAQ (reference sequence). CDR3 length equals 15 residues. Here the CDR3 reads CASSLASGGFNEQFF. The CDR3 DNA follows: TGTGCTAGCAGCTTAGCTAGCGGGGGATTCAATGAGCAGTTCTTC. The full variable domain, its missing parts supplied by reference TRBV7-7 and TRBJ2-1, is GAGVSQSPRYKVTKRGQDVTLRCDPISSHATLYWYQQALGQGPEFLTYFNYEAQPDKSGLPSDRFSAERPEGSISTLTIQRTEQRDSAMYRCASSLASGGFNEQFFGPGTRLTVL.

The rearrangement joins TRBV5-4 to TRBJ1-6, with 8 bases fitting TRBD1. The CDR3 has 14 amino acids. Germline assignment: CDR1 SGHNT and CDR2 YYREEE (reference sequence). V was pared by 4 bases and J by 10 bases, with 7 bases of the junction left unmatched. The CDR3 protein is CASSRTGSESPLHF. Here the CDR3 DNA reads TGTGCCAGCAGCCGGACAGGGTCGGAATCACCCCTCCACTTT.

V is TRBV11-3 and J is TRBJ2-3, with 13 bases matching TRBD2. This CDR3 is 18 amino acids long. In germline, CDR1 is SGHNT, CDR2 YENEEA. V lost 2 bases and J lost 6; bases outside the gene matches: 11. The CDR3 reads CASSLRFTSGGGMDTQYF. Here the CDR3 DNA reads TGTGCCAGCAGCTTAAGGTTTACTAGCGGGGGGGGAATGGATACGCAGTATTTT.

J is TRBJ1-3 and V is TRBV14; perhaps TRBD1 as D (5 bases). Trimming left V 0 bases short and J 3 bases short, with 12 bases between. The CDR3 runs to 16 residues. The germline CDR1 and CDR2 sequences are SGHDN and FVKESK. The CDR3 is CASSQDRARIGNTIYF. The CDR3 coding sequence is TGTGCCAGCAGCCAAGACAGGGCGCGCATTGGAAACACCATATATTTT. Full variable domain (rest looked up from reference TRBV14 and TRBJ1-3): EAGVTQFPSHSVIEKGQTVTLRCDPISGHDNLYWYRRVMGKEIKFLLHFVKESKQDESGMPNNRFLAERTGGTYSTLKVQPAELEDSGVYFCASSQDRARIGNTIYFGEGSWLTVV.

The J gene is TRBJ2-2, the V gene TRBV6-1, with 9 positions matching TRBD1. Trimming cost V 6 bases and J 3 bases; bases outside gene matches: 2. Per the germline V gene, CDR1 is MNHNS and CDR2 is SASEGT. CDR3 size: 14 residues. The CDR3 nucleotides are TGTGCCAGCAGGGACAGGGGAGACACCGGGGAGCTGTTTTTT. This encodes CASRDRGDTGELFF.

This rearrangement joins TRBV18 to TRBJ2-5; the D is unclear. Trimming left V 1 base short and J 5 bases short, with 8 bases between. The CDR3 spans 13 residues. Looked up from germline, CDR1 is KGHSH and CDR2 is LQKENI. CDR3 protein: CASSPLVGETQYF. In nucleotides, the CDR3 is TGTGCCAGCTCACCACTTGTCGGGGAGACCCAGTACTTC.

CDR3 amino acids: CASSYFVRPYEQYF. In DNA, the CDR3 is TGTGCCAGCAGTTATTTCGTCAGGCCCTACGAGCAGTACTTC. The chain uses TRBV6-9 and TRBJ2-7, with D unresolved. Trimming took off 1 base at V and 2 bases at J, with 9 bases between the two ends. The length of the CDR3 is 14 residues. Germline values: CDR1 MNHGY, CDR2 SVAAGI.

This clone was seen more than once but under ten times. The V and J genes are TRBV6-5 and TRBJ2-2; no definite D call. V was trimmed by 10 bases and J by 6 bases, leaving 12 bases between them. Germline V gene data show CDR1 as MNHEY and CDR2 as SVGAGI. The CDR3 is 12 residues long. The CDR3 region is CATRPVAGELFF. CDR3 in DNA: TGTGCCACCCGACCCGTTGCCGGGGAGCTGTTTTTT.

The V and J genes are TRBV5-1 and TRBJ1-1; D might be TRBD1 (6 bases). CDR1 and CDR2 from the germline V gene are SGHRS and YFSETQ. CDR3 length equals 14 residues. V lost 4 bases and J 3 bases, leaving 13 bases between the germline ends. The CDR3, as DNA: TGCGCCAGCAGCGCCGGACAGATATACACTGAAGCTTTCTTT. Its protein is CASSAGQIYTEAFF.

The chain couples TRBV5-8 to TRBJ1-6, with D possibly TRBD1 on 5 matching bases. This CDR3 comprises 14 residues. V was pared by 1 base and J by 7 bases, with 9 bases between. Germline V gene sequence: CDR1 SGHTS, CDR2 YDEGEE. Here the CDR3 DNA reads TGTGCCAGCAGCTTGATCCGGGGGAATTCACCCCTCCACTTT. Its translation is CASSLIRGNSPLHF.

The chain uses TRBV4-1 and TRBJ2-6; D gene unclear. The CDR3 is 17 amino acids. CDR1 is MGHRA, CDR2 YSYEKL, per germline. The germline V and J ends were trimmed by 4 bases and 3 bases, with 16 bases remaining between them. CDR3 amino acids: CASSLSPGPNGANVLTF. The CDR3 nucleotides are TGCGCCAGCAGCCTAAGCCCAGGTCCCAATGGGGCCAACGTCCTGACTTTC.